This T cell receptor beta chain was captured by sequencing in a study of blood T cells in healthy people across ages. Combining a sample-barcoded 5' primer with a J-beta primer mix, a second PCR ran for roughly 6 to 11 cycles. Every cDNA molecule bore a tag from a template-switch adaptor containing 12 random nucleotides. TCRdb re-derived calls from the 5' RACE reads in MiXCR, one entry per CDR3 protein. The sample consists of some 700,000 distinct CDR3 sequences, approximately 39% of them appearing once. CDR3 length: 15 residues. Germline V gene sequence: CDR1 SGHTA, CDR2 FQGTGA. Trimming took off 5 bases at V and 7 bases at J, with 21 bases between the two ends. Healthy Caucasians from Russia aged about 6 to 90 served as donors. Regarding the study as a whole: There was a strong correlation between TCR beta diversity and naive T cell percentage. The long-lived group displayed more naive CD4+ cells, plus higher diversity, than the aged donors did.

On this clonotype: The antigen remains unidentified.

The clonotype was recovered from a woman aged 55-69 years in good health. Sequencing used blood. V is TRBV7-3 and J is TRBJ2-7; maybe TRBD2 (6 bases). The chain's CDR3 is CASSLRGGVYNEQYF. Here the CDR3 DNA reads TGTGCCAGCAGCCTAAGGGGAGGCGTTTACAATGAGCAGTACTTC.